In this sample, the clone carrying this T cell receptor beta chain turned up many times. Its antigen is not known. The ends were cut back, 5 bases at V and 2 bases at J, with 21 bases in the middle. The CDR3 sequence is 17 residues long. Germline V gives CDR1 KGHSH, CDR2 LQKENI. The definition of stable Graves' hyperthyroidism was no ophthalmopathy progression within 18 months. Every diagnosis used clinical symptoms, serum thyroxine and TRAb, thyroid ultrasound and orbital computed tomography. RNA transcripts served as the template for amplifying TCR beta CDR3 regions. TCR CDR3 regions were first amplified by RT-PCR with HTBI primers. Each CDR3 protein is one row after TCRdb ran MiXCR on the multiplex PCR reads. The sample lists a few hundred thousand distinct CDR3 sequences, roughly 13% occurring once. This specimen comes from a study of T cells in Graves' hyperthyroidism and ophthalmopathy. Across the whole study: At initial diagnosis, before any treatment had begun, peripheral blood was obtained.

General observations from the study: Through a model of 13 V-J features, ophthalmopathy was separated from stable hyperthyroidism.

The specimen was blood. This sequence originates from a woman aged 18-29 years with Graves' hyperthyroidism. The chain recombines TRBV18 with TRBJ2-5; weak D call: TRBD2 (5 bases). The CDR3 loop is CASSSGLGSGAQETQYF. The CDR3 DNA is TGTGCCAGCTCATCAGGCCTTGGGAGTGGCGCACAAGAGACCCAGTACTTC.